The 11 T cell receptor beta chains below all came from one sample that was sequenced in a study of blood T cell repertoires in COVID-19. Profiling relied on immunoSEQ multiplex PCR, and the TCRdb table lists in-frame clones only, not all of them. The sample has 130,000 to 150,000 clones; around four fifths are singletons. Sample: peripheral blood. The receptor source for this set is a woman aged 40 to 50 with active or convalescent COVID-19.

The V call is TRBV6-2 or TRBV6-3, the J call TRBJ2-2; tentatively, D is TRBD1 (6 bases). V was trimmed by 5 bases and J by 7 bases, leaving 14 bases between them. This CDR3 is 14 amino acids long. Per germline, CDR1 MNHEY and CDR2 SVGEGT. CDR3 coding DNA: TGTGCCAGCAGTCAGCGACAGGCAGTCGGGGAGCTGTTTTTT. Translating gives CASSQRQAVGELFF.

J is TRBJ1-1 and V is TRBV18; TRBD1 is a possible D gene (5 bases). The germline V and J ends were trimmed by 3 bases and 6 bases, with 17 bases remaining between them. The germline gives CDR1 KGHSH, CDR2 LQKENI. The CDR3 spans 15 residues. The CDR3 reads CASSPKEGSRAEAFF. CDR3 DNA: TGTGCCAGCTCACCGAAGGAGGGGTCTAGGGCTGAAGCTTTCTTT.

This chain uses TRBV5-6 with TRBJ1-6; D may be TRBD1 (5 bases). This CDR3 is built from 14 residues. Per germline, CDR1 SGHDT and CDR2 YYEEEE. The V gene lost 3 bases and the J gene lost 9 bases, with 13 bases spanning the gap. The CDR3 coding sequence is TGTGCCAGCAGCTCTCAGCAGGGAATTTCACCCCTCCACTTT. This gives the protein CASSSQQGISPLHF.

This clone showed up just a few times. CDR3 bases: TGCGCCAGCAGCTCATCCGAGGGTGGGCACCCCTATGGCTACACCTTC. Encoded protein: CASSSSEGGHPYGYTF. The rearrangement uses TRBV5-1 and TRBJ1-2; D unresolved. The ends were cut back, 3 bases at V and 4 bases at J, with 19 bases in the middle. The germline V gene encodes CDR1 SGHRS and CDR2 YFSETQ. The CDR3 consists of 16 residues. Full variable domain (remainder filled in from reference TRBV5-1 and TRBJ1-2): KAGVTQTPRYLIKTRGQQVTLSCSPISGHRSVSWYQQTPGQGLQFLFEYFSETQRNKGNFPGRFSGRQFSNSRSEMNVSTLELGDSALYLCASSSSEGGHPYGYTFGSGTRLTVV.

This chain uses TRBV3-1 (or the pseudogene TRBV3-2) with TRBJ2-2; 7 bases match TRBD2. The CDR3 has 14 residues. Trimming removed 4 bases from V and 7 bases from J; junction bases left unmatched: 6. Germline V CDR1 and CDR2: LGHDT, YNNKEL (reference sequence). The CDR3 region is CASSPGGTGGELFF. CDR3 nucleotide sequence: TGTGCCAGCAGCCCCGGGGGGACGGGCGGGGAGCTGTTTTTT.

The rearrangement joins TRBV20-1 to TRBJ1-5; D not certain. CDR3 length: 10 amino acids. Germline V CDR1 and CDR2: DFQATT, SNEGSKA (reference sequence). Trimming removed 3 bases at V and 10 bases at J, with 7 bases between. The CDR3 here is CSASRGPQHF. The CDR3, as DNA: TGCAGTGCTAGTCGGGGACCCCAGCATTTT.

V is TRBV7-9 and J is TRBJ2-7, with D hard to call. The CDR3 has 13 residues. The germline gives CDR1 SEHNR, CDR2 FQNEAQ (reference sequence). Trimming cost V 2 bases and J 4 bases, with 9 bases left between them. The CDR3 nucleotides are TGTGCCAGCAGCTTATCCCTTTCTTACGAGCAGTACTTC. Its translation is CASSLSLSYEQYF.

The chain combines TRBV6-2 or TRBV6-3 with TRBJ2-7; TRBD1 is a possible D gene (6 bases). CDR1 is MNHEY, CDR2 SVGEGT, per germline. The CDR3 consists of 16 residues. Trimming took off 5 bases at V and 1 base at J, with 18 bases between the two ends. The CDR3 DNA sequence: TGTGCCAGCAGTCGAACCTCAGGGGAGTGGTCCTACGAGCAGTACTTC. This sequence encodes CASSRTSGEWSYEQYF.

V gene TRBV7-9 combines with J gene TRBJ2-3; 9 nucleotides line up with TRBD2. V gave up 5 bases and J gave up 3 bases; unmatched junction bases: 9. CDR3 size: 16 residues. Germline V CDR1 and CDR2: SEHNR, FQNEAQ (reference sequence). DNA of the CDR3: TGTGCCAGCAGCGAGCGAGCAGCGGGGGGTACAGATACGCAGTATTTT. Its translation: CASSERAAGGTDTQYF.

This rearrangement joins TRBV5-1 to TRBJ1-2; 7 positions agree with TRBD1. V lost 0 bases to trimming and J lost 6 bases; unmatched junction nucleotides: 14. CDR3 length: 17 amino acids. Germline V gene data show CDR1 as SGHRS and CDR2 as YFSETQ. The CDR3 sequence is CASSLDPLTGLVDGYTF. The CDR3 DNA reads TGCGCCAGCAGCTTGGACCCCCTGACAGGGCTGGTTGATGGCTACACCTTC.

The chain carries TRBV18 and TRBJ1-1; 9 bases fit TRBD1. The germline CDR1 and CDR2 sequences are KGHSH and LQKENI. The CDR3 runs 14 residues. V shed 5 bases and J 3 bases; nucleotides not matched to a gene: 4. The CDR3 sequence is CASSATGGYTEAFF. Here the CDR3 DNA reads TGTGCCAGCTCAGCGACAGGGGGTTACACTGAAGCTTTCTTT.